Below are 20 T cell receptor beta chains sequenced from a single sample in a study of T-cell memory formation after mild COVID-19. MiXCR was run by TCRdb on the 5' RACE reads, yielding one entry per CDR3 protein. The sample shows 180,000 or so distinct CDR3 sequences, around a tenth of them seen only once. The sequenced sample consisted of PBMCs or a T cell subset sorted from them (not recorded which). These receptors all come from a man aged 18 to 29 who had mild COVID-19 (a few samples of this study predate the infection). Cell type and time point are not known.

The chain links TRBV29-1 to TRBJ1-2; D is ambiguous. This CDR3 has 11 amino acids. The germline V gene has CDR1 SQVTM and CDR2 ANQGSEA. Trimming took off 1 base at V and 8 bases at J, with 8 bases between the two ends. CDR3 residues: CSVEVPRGYTF. The CDR3 DNA reads as TGCAGCGTTGAAGTACCGCGCGGCTACACCTTC.

This chain links TRBV20-1 with TRBJ1-2, with TRBD1 identical over 8 bases. V was pared by 5 bases and J by 4 bases, with 0 bases of the junction left unmatched. CDR1 and CDR2 (germline): DFQATT, SNEGSKA (reference sequence). The CDR3 is 11 residues long. The CDR3 coding sequence is TGCAGTGCTGACAGGGGCTATGGCTACACCTTC. Protein: CSADRGYGYTF.

The chain couples TRBV20-1 to TRBJ2-3; weak D call: TRBD1 (5 bases). The CDR3 is 17 amino acids. CDR1 and CDR2 (germline): DFQATT, SNEGSKA (reference sequence). V was pared by 2 bases and J by 0 bases, with 18 bases between. The CDR3 sequence is CSARLPGALPSTDTQYF. The CDR3 DNA follows: TGCAGTGCTAGACTCCCTGGGGCTCTCCCTAGCACAGATACGCAGTATTTT.

There are many counts of this clonotype. The V gene is TRBV19, the J gene TRBJ1-2; no firm D call. With 6 bases removed from V and 7 bases from J, the gap between germline ends came to 15 bases. The CDR3 loop spans 13 amino acids. CDR1 and CDR2 (germline): LNHDA, SQIVND (reference sequence). This chain's CDR3 is CASRAEKVGGYTF. CDR3 nucleotides: TGTGCCAGTAGGGCGGAAAAAGTAGGTGGCTACACCTTC.

The chain employs TRBV7-2 and TRBJ2-7; D is perhaps TRBD2 (6 bases). Germline lookup yields CDR1 SGHTA and CDR2 FQGNSA. V gave up 5 bases and J gave up 3 bases, with 20 bases separating them. This CDR3 spans 16 amino acids. The CDR3 coding sequence is TGTGCCAGCAGCATCGAGGGTCGGGGGAGCTACTACGAGCAGTACTTC. Residues: CASSIEGRGSYYEQYF.

This clonotype was seen a handful of times. The chain joins TRBV7-6 to TRBJ2-6; D is possibly TRBD1 or TRBD2 (5 bases each). Trimming shortened V by 2 bases and J by 0 bases, and 8 bases separated the two germline ends. The V gene's germline CDR1 is SGHVS and CDR2 FNYEAQ. The CDR3 sequence is 16 residues long. CDR3 nucleotide sequence: TGTGCCAGCAGCTTACAGGGACGCTCTGGGGCCAACGTCCTGACTTTC. Its protein product is CASSLQGRSGANVLTF.

This chain's CDR3 is CASSLTGQGSTEAFF. The CDR3, as DNA: TGTGCCAGCAGTTTAACGGGACAGGGGAGCACTGAAGCTTTCTTT. The V and J genes are TRBV27 and TRBJ1-1, with 10 bases identical to TRBD1. V shed 2 bases, J shed 4 bases, and the junction held 4 bases outside the gene matches. CDR3 size: 15 residues. The V gene's germline CDR1 is MNHEY and CDR2 SMNVEV (reference sequence).

This clonotype has at least ten counts. CDR3 DNA: TGTGCCAGCAGCTTCCCCAGCGGGGGGGCAGAAGATACGCAGTATTTT. Protein product: CASSFPSGGAEDTQYF. The chain employs TRBV5-6 and TRBJ2-3; TRBD2 aligns across 10 bases. This CDR3 is 16 amino acids long. Trimming removed 2 bases from V and 5 bases from J; junction bases left unmatched: 8. CDR1 is SGHDT and CDR2 is YYEEEE in the germline V gene.

This clonotype appeared a few times. The genes are TRBV6-6 and TRBJ1-4; maybe TRBD1 (5 bases). The V gene's germline CDR1 is MNHNY and CDR2 SVGAGI (reference sequence). CDR3 length: 15 residues. With 7 bases removed from V and 5 bases from J, the gap between germline ends came to 17 bases. The CDR3 sequence is CASTRGRGTNEKLFF. The CDR3 region has the DNA TGTGCCAGCACCCGGGGACGGGGAACGAATGAAAAACTGTTTTTT.

The V gene is TRBV9, the J gene TRBJ1-2, with D possibly TRBD1 on 5 matching bases. Trimming removed 1 base from V and 5 bases from J, with 12 bases in between. CDR1 and CDR2 from the germline V gene are SGDLS and YYNGEE. The CDR3 spans 14 residues. This chain's CDR3 is CASSVSQGAYGYTF. CDR3 in DNA: TGTGCCAGCAGCGTAAGTCAAGGGGCGTATGGCTACACCTTC.

The chain has TRBV7-2 and TRBJ2-5, with D unclear. The germline CDR1 and CDR2 sequences are SGHTA and FQGNSA. The CDR3 covers 15 residues. Trimming cost V 6 bases and J 0 bases, with 14 bases left between them. CDR3 in DNA: TGTGCCAGCAGTGTTTGGGTAGCCAACCAAGAGACCCAGTACTTC. Translation gives CASSVWVANQETQYF.

Only a few counts were recorded for this clonotype. The chain uses TRBV7-9 and TRBJ2-5; the D gene is possibly TRBD1 (6 bases). The CDR3 has 13 residues. V gave up 6 bases and J gave up 2 bases, with 10 bases separating them. The V gene's germline CDR1 is SEHNR and CDR2 FQNEAQ (reference sequence). CDR3 nucleotide sequence: TGTGCCAGCAGGCGGACAGATCAAGAGACCCAGTACTTC. Translating it yields CASRRTDQETQYF.

This clonotype appeared a few times. The chain carries TRBV24-1 and TRBJ2-1; D possibly uses TRBD1 or TRBD2 (5 bases each). V was cut by 4 bases and J by 5 bases, with 17 bases left in between. CDR1 and CDR2 from the germline V gene are KGHDR and SFDVKD. The CDR3 consists of 16 residues. CDR3 sequence reads: CATSDTREGTNNEQFF. CDR3 DNA sequence: TGTGCCACCAGTGACACCCGGGAAGGGACGAACAATGAGCAGTTCTTC.

The sample holds a few counts of this clonotype. The chain combines TRBV5-4 with TRBJ2-5; D not resolved. V was clipped by 4 bases and J by 2 bases, with 12 bases between them. In germline, CDR1 is SGHNT, CDR2 YYREEE (reference sequence). CDR3 size: 14 residues. DNA of the CDR3: TGTGCCAGCAGCCCCCAGGTGGGTCAAGAGACCCAGTACTTC. The encoded protein is CASSPQVGQETQYF.

The CDR3 reads CASSPPGLTGNTEAFF. In DNA form, the CDR3 reads TGTGCCAGCTCACCACCAGGGCTGACAGGGAACACTGAAGCTTTCTTT. This sequence joins TRBV18 and TRBJ1-1; weak D call: TRBD1 (6 bases). The CDR3 runs to 16 residues. Germline loops: CDR1 KGHSH, CDR2 LQKENI. The V gene lost 0 bases and the J gene lost 1 base, with 12 bases spanning the gap.

This chain uses TRBV6-5 with TRBJ2-7; D ambiguous. The V end lost 8 bases, the J end lost 0 bases, and 8 bases lay between the germline ends. Germline V gene data show CDR1 as MNHEY and CDR2 as SVGAGI. The CDR3 contains 12 residues. CDR3 sequence (DNA): TGTGCCAGCGGCAGGAGCTCCTACGAGCAGTACGTC. Translating it yields CASGRSSYEQYV.

This sequence joins TRBV7-2 and TRBJ1-5, with D perhaps TRBD1 (6 bases). V was clipped by 1 base and J by 1 base, with 11 bases between them. The CDR3 has 16 amino acids. Germline V CDR1 and CDR2: SGHTA, FQGNSA. For the CDR3, the DNA is TGTGCCAGCAGCTTAGGGGGGCCCGGGAGCAATCAGCCCCAGCATTTT. It encodes CASSLGGPGSNQPQHF.

This chain connects TRBV7-7 to TRBJ2-2; the D is unclear. Trimming took off 3 bases at V and 0 bases at J, with 11 bases between the two ends. CDR1 and CDR2 (germline): SSHAT, FNYEAQ (reference sequence). The CDR3 loop spans 16 amino acids. The CDR3 coding sequence is TGTGCCAGCAGCTTGACACCAGCCCCGAACACCGGGGAGCTGTTTTTT. The encoded protein is CASSLTPAPNTGELFF.

This chain connects TRBV6-2 or TRBV6-3 to TRBJ2-4; D may correspond to TRBD1 or TRBD2 (5 bases each). Trimming pared 2 bases from V and 4 bases from J, leaving 12 bases between. Looked up from germline, CDR1 is MNHEY and CDR2 is SVGEGT. This CDR3 contains 15 residues. Here the CDR3 DNA reads TGTGCCAGCAGTTACCAAGGGACGGGAAAAAACATTCAGTACTTC. Translation: CASSYQGTGKNIQYF.

V is TRBV29-1 and J is TRBJ2-5; D is ambiguous. The germline V and J ends were trimmed by 3 bases and 8 bases, with 13 bases remaining between them. This CDR3 spans 12 amino acids. The germline gives CDR1 SQVTM, CDR2 ANQGSEA. The CDR3 DNA sequence: TGCAGCGTTGATATCGGGCGCACTACCCAGTACTTC. This encodes CSVDIGRTTQYF.